The next 16 T cell receptor beta chains were all read from a single sample in a study of vaccination and CD4 T cells after COVID-19 (dated by TCRdb to the early 2020s). No cognate antigen is known for these TCRs. To prepare the library, PCR was applied. Sequenced on an Illumina iSeq 100. DNA from cultured CD4+ T cells underwent TCR sequencing with the Oncomine TCR Beta short-read assay at the Johns Hopkins FTIC core. TCRdb reprocessed the public reads (quality trimming at Q25 with fastp, clone calling with MiXCR) and kept in-frame beta chains. Every entry covers one CDR3 protein and lists the most common genes and DNA from its rows. The sample contains roughly 20,000 distinct CDR3 sequences, about 42% of them found a single time. The top ten clonotypes cover roughly a quarter of the sample. The sample's treatment or condition label, decoded: roughly 11-day PBMC culture with coronavirus spike peptide pools or control peptides (ViraFEST assay).

The specimen was CD4+ T cells from blood, cultured in vitro, collected before SARS-CoV-2 vaccination. The receptors come from a human donor who received a COVID-19 vaccine.

This clonotype was seen more than once but under ten times. This rearrangement joins TRBV20-1 to TRBJ1-2, with a weak D call TRBD1 (6 bases). The germline V gene encodes CDR1 DFQATT and CDR2 SNEGSKA (reference sequence). The CDR3 totals 11 residues. CDR3 region: CRGTSGYGYTF. DNA of the CDR3: TGCAGGGGGACATCGGGCTATGGCTACACCTTC.

The CDR3 bases are TGCGCCAGCAGGAAGGAGGGGGAAGTCGCCGGGGAGCTGTTTTTT. Residues: CASRKEGEVAGELFF. V usage is TRBV5-1 and J usage is TRBJ2-2; either TRBD1 or TRBD2 may fit D (6 bases each). The V gene lost 5 bases and the J gene lost 6 bases, with 17 bases spanning the gap. The V gene's germline CDR1 is SGHRS and CDR2 YFSETQ. CDR3 length: 15 amino acids.

This clonotype occurred a few times. The chain uses TRBV10-1 and TRBJ2-3; tentatively, D is TRBD2 (5 bases). Germline V gene lookup returns CDR1 WNHNN and CDR2 SYGVQD (reference sequence). The V end lost 3 bases, the J end lost 2 bases, and 9 bases lay between the germline ends. This CDR3 is built from 14 residues. In DNA form, the CDR3 reads TGCGCCAGCAGTGATTGGACTTCCACAGATACGCAGTATTTT. As protein: CASSDWTSTDTQYF.

The V gene is TRBV2, the J gene TRBJ2-7, with a tentative D call TRBD1 (5 bases). Trimming removed 7 bases from V and 2 bases from J, with 12 bases in between. From germline, CDR1 is SNHLY and CDR2 FYNNEI. The CDR3 is made up of 13 amino acids. The CDR3 protein is CASTGAFTYEQYF. The CDR3 DNA follows: TGTGCCAGCACTGGGGCCTTCACCTACGAGCAGTACTTC.

This clonotype has just a few counts. The chain combines TRBV6-2 or TRBV6-3 with TRBJ1-5; TRBD1 matches 7 bases. The CDR3 spans 14 residues. Germline V gene sequence: CDR1 MNHEY, CDR2 SVGEGT. With 5 bases clipped from V and 8 bases from J, the junction kept 9 bases outside the gene matches. The CDR3 sequence: CASSLGQLGEPQHF. As DNA, the CDR3 is TGTGCCAGCAGTCTGGGACAGTTGGGTGAGCCCCAGCATTTT.

This clonotype was seen only a few times. This chain connects TRBV6-1 to TRBJ1-3, with no clear D. V shed 8 bases and J shed 6 bases, with 11 bases lying between them. The germline CDR1 and CDR2 sequences are MNHNS and SASEGT. The CDR3 consists of 12 residues. The CDR3 coding sequence is TGTGCCAGCGGTGTCAGTGAAAACACCATATATTTT. The encoded protein is CASGVSENTIYF.

The V and J genes are TRBV5-8 and TRBJ2-6; D may be TRBD1 or TRBD2 (5 bases each). From germline, CDR1 is SGHTS and CDR2 YDEGEE. V was clipped by 3 bases and J by 9 bases, with 13 bases between them. This CDR3 spans 14 amino acids. In nucleotides, the CDR3 is TGTGCCAGCAGCTGGAACCGGGACGTCAACGTCCTGACTTTC. It encodes CASSWNRDVNVLTF.

The rearrangement links TRBV19 to TRBJ2-3, with 9 bases aligning to TRBD2. J was trimmed by 4 bases and V by 3 bases; bases with no gene match: 5. Germline CDR1 LNHDA, CDR2 SQIVND (reference sequence). The CDR3 is 15 amino acids. CDR3 sequence (DNA): TGTGCCAGTAGTATCCCCGCGGGGGGGCCAGATACGCAGTATTTT. This codes for CASSIPAGGPDTQYF.

On this clonotype: The junction and the germline gene differ at one end; a read error may be behind it. V usage is TRBV20-1 and J usage is TRBJ1-5, with TRBD1 matching over 7 bases. The CDR3 length is 14 residues. Germline lookup yields CDR1 DFQATT and CDR2 SNEGSKA (reference sequence). In nucleotides, the CDR3 is TGCAGTGCTTCCGACAGGGATAGCAATCAGCTCCAGCATTTT. This sequence encodes CSASDRDSNQLQHF.

This chain joins TRBV5-4 and TRBJ1-1; 7 bases align to TRBD1. After removal of 3 bases from V and 5 bases from J, the junction contained 16 bases not matched to a gene. The CDR3 covers 17 residues. Germline CDR1 SGHNT, CDR2 YYREEE (reference sequence). The CDR3: CASSSRGEGAPGTEAFF. CDR3 nucleotide sequence: TGTGCCAGCAGCTCCAGAGGCGAGGGGGCGCCGGGGACTGAAGCTTTCTTT. The full variable domain, completed using reference TRBV5-4 and TRBJ1-1, is ETGVTQSPTHLIKTRGQQVTLRCSSQSGHNTVSWYQQALGQGPQFIFQYYREEENGRGNFPPRFSGLQFPNYSSELNVNALELDDSALYLCASSSRGEGAPGTEAFFGQGTRLTVV.

The chain employs TRBV18 and TRBJ2-1, with TRBD1 as a possible D gene (6 bases). Germline lookup yields CDR1 KGHSH and CDR2 LQKENI. The CDR3 runs 14 residues. The germline V and J ends were trimmed by 3 bases and 7 bases, with 13 bases remaining between them. CDR3 nucleotides: TGTGCCAGCTCACCTCCGGACAGCACTAATGAGCAGTTCTTC. It is translated as CASSPPDSTNEQFF. The whole variable domain, filled in from reference TRBV18 and TRBJ2-1, reads NAGVMQNPRHLVRRRGQEARLRCSPMKGHSHVYWYRQLPEEGLKFMVYLQKENIIDESGMPKERFSAEFPKEGPSILRIQQVVRGDSAAYFCASSPPDSTNEQFFGPGTRLTVL.

This chain uses TRBV23-1 with TRBJ1-2; TRBD1 might be the D (5 bases). TRBV23-1 is recorded as an ORF, its role being uncertain. The V and J ends lost 7 bases and 1 base respectively, with 25 bases between them. The CDR3 loop spans 18 amino acids. Here the CDR3 reads CASMEGRVFATINYGYTF. As DNA, the CDR3 is TGCGCCAGCATGGAGGGGAGGGTGTTTGCGACGATTAACTATGGCTACACCTTC.

The rearrangement joins TRBV18 to TRBJ1-6; tentative D call: TRBD1 (5 bases). The CDR3 is 13 residues long. The ends were cut back, 6 bases at V and 4 bases at J, with 7 bases in the middle. CDR1 and CDR2 from the germline V gene are KGHSH and LQKENI. CDR3 coding DNA: TGTGCCAGCTCGGACACTTATAATTCACCCCTCCACTTT. This codes for CASSDTYNSPLHF.

Within the sample, this clonotype is large. The V call is TRBV21-1, the J call TRBJ2-1; whether TRBD2, the table's D call, matches the DNA was not checked. TRBV21-1 represents a pseudogene. This CDR3 comprises 15 residues. The CDR3 DNA reads TGTGCCAGCAGGACTCTAGCGGGGTCCTACAATGAGCAGTTCTTC. Its translation: CASRTLAGSYNEQFF.

This clonotype was found once. The genes are TRBV19 and TRBJ2-3; TRBD2 agrees at 7 bases. J lost 2 bases, V lost 9 bases, and 11 bases had no gene match. The CDR3 spans 15 residues. Germline V gene sequence: CDR1 LNHDA, CDR2 SQIVND (reference sequence). CDR3 coding DNA: TGTGCCAGCAGCCCGGGACTATATTACACAGATACGCAGTATTTT. It encodes CASSPGLYYTDTQYF.

The chain has TRBV6-1 and TRBJ2-3, with TRBD2 as a possible D gene (6 bases). Trimming left V 0 bases short and J 7 bases short, with 8 bases between. The germline gives CDR1 MNHNS, CDR2 SASEGT. The CDR3 is 13 residues long. The chain's CDR3 is CASSEARGYTQYF. The DNA of the CDR3 is TGTGCCAGCAGTGAAGCGCGGGGATATACGCAGTATTTT.